This entry lists 32 T cell receptor beta chains sequenced from one sample in a study of blood T cell repertoires in COVID-19. The data were produced by immunoSEQ multiplex PCR, yet TCRdb's version contains in-frame clones alone and is incomplete. The data show around 190,000 clones, 80% seen once. The sample consisted of peripheral blood. The receptors were gathered from a man in his 70s with active or convalescent COVID-19.

The genes are TRBV29-1 and TRBJ2-1; maybe TRBD2 (6 bases). This CDR3 contains 13 residues. Trimming stripped 4 bases from V and 8 bases from J, with 15 bases between. From germline, CDR1 is SQVTM and CDR2 ANQGSEA. Here the CDR3 reads CSVGSWTNYEQFF. The CDR3 DNA follows: TGCAGCGTTGGTTCCTGGACTAACTATGAGCAGTTCTTC.

The chain uses TRBV5-8 and TRBJ1-2; D not resolved. Looked up from germline, CDR1 is SGHTS and CDR2 is YDEGEE. Trimming removed 0 bases at V and 0 bases at J, with 12 bases between. The CDR3 length is 16 residues. The CDR3 region has the DNA TGTGCCAGCAGCTTGGGGGCAGTCGCCGCTAACTATGGCTACACCTTC. Translated, it gives CASSLGAVAANYGYTF.

The chain has TRBV5-8 and TRBJ2-3; 12 nucleotides agree with TRBD1. Per germline, CDR1 SGHTS and CDR2 YDEGEE. V dropped 3 bases and J dropped 3; count of bases not matched to a gene: 5. The CDR3 is 16 residues long. The CDR3 region is CASSSWDRGRTDTQYF. The DNA for the CDR3 is TGTGCCAGCAGCTCATGGGACAGGGGGCGGACAGATACGCAGTATTTT.

The rearrangement joins TRBV6-5 to TRBJ1-2; 10 nucleotides agree with TRBD1. With V trimmed by 5 bases and J by 7 bases, 4 bases remained unmatched. Germline V gene data show CDR1 as MNHEY and CDR2 as SVGAGI. The CDR3 consists of 13 residues. The CDR3 nucleotides read TGTGCCAGCAGTATGGGACAGGGGCTTGGCTACACCTTC. This translates into CASSMGQGLGYTF.

The chain links TRBV30 to TRBJ1-2, with D perhaps matching TRBD1 (6 bases). Trimming cost V 4 bases and J 4 bases, with 16 bases left between them. CDR3 length: 14 residues. From germline, CDR1 is GTSNPN and CDR2 SVGIG (reference sequence). The CDR3 nucleotides are TGTGCCTGGACAACTCAGGGGACGGGCTATGGCTACACCTTC. Translation: CAWTTQGTGYGYTF. Full variable domain (rest looked up from reference TRBV30 and TRBJ1-2): SQTIHQWPATLVQPVGSPLSLECTVEGTSNPNLYWYRQAAGRGLQLLFYSVGIGQISSEVPQNLSASRPQDRQFILSSKKLLLSDSGFYLCAWTTQGTGYGYTFGSGTRLTVV.

The chain carries TRBV9 and TRBJ1-3; D perhaps matches TRBD1 (6 bases). CDR3 length equals 15 residues. With 4 bases removed from V and 1 base from J, the gap between germline ends came to 12 bases. Germline CDR1 is SGDLS and CDR2 is YYNGEE. In DNA, the CDR3 is TGTGCCAGCAGCACAGGGTCAGGGTCTGGAAACACCATATATTTT. It codes for CASSTGSGSGNTIYF.

The chain is built from TRBV10-2 and TRBJ1-1; D possibly corresponds to TRBD1 (5 bases). V lost 6 bases, J lost 1 base, and 9 bases lay in between. The CDR3 totals 13 residues. Germline-derived CDR1 and CDR2 are WSHSY and SAAADI. CDR3 sequence (DNA): TGCGCCAGCAGAAAACAGGAGAACACTGAAGCTTTCTTT. Translation: CASRKQENTEAFF.

The gene calls are TRBV27 and TRBJ1-1; perhaps TRBD1 as D (6 bases). Trimming removed 8 bases from V and 5 bases from J, with 18 bases in between. This CDR3 spans 14 amino acids. The germline CDR1 and CDR2 sequences are MNHEY and SMNVEV (reference sequence). CDR3 loop: CASGGGGVGTEAFF. DNA of the CDR3: TGTGCCAGCGGAGGAGGGGGGGTAGGTACTGAAGCTTTCTTT.

The chain has TRBV5-1 and TRBJ1-2; a weak D match, TRBD1 (5 bases). Looked up from germline, CDR1 is SGHRS and CDR2 is YFSETQ. V was trimmed by 5 bases and J by 2 bases, leaving 13 bases between them. The CDR3 length is 14 residues. CDR3 residues: CASSVMDTNYGYTF. As DNA, the CDR3 is TGCGCCAGCAGTGTTATGGACACCAACTATGGCTACACCTTC.

The V and J genes are TRBV18 and TRBJ2-3; D gene unclear. V was trimmed by 3 bases and J by 2 bases, leaving 9 bases between them. CDR1 KGHSH and CDR2 LQKENI come from the germline V gene. The CDR3 spans 14 residues. The DNA for the CDR3 is TGTGCCAGCTCACCTCTAAAATACACAGATACGCAGTATTTT. This gives the protein CASSPLKYTDTQYF. Full variable domain (rest looked up from reference TRBV18 and TRBJ2-3): NAGVMQNPRHLVRRRGQEARLRCSPMKGHSHVYWYRQLPEEGLKFMVYLQKENIIDESGMPKERFSAEFPKEGPSILRIQQVVRGDSAAYFCASSPLKYTDTQYFGPGTRLTVL.

The J gene is TRBJ2-1, the V gene TRBV3-1 (or the pseudogene TRBV3-2); TRBD2 agrees at 7 bases. The germline V gene has CDR1 LGHDT and CDR2 YNNKEL (reference sequence). CDR3 length equals 17 residues. Trimming took 4 bases from V and 3 from J; bases not matched to a gene: 12. CDR3 nucleotides: TGTGCCAGCAGCCGTGAATTGGGGGGGTCGAGCTACAATGAGCAGTTCTTC. Protein: CASSRELGGSSYNEQFF.

The chain has TRBV5-1 and TRBJ2-1; D remains ambiguous. The germline V gene encodes CDR1 SGHRS and CDR2 YFSETQ. Trimming pared 4 bases from V and 3 bases from J, leaving 17 bases between. CDR3 length equals 16 residues. CDR3: CASSIHLGVGYNEQFF. CDR3 nucleotide sequence: TGCGCCAGCAGCATACACCTAGGAGTGGGCTACAATGAGCAGTTCTTC.

This chain joins TRBV11-2 and TRBJ1-2; 8 bases align to TRBD1. This CDR3 has 13 amino acids. Germline V CDR1 and CDR2: SGHAT, FQNNGV. The trim removed 6 bases at V and 8 bases at J, leaving 8 bases unmatched. The CDR3 DNA reads TGTGCCAGCAGTCCTGACAGGGGCGGGGGCTACACCTTC. Its protein product is CASSPDRGGGYTF.

This clone was recorded a few times. The rearrangement joins TRBV7-8 to TRBJ1-1; 7 nucleotides match TRBD1. Per germline, CDR1 SGHVS and CDR2 FQNEAQ. After removal of 5 bases from V and 5 bases from J, the junction contained 2 bases not matched to a gene. The CDR3 totals 12 residues. The CDR3 bases are TGTGCCAGCAGCGTACAGGGGACTGAAGCTTTCTTT. This codes for CASSVQGTEAFF.

The J gene is TRBJ1-1, the V gene TRBV18; D remains unclear. The V gene's germline CDR1 is KGHSH and CDR2 LQKENI. The CDR3 consists of 15 residues. Trimming pared 3 bases from V and 0 bases from J, leaving 11 bases between. The CDR3 is CASSPTAEMNTEAFF. CDR3 DNA: TGTGCCAGCTCACCCACCGCGGAAATGAACACTGAAGCTTTCTTT.

This clone showed up just once. This chain links TRBV2 with TRBJ2-1, with 14 bases fitting TRBD2. The CDR3 length is 14 residues. J was trimmed by 10 bases and V by 7 bases; bases with no gene match: 6. CDR1 is SNHLY, CDR2 FYNNEI, per germline. The CDR3 coding sequence is TGTGCCAGCAAGGGACTAGCGGGAGCAGGAGAGCAGTTCTTC. It translates to CASKGLAGAGEQFF.

V usage is TRBV2 and J usage is TRBJ1-4; D gene unclear. The V gene lost 8 bases and the J gene lost 3 bases, with 10 bases spanning the gap. The CDR3 runs 13 residues. Germline CDR1 SNHLY, CDR2 FYNNEI. In DNA, the CDR3 is TGTGCCAGCCGGCCGACTTCTAATGAAAAACTGTTTTTT. As protein: CASRPTSNEKLFF. The entire variable domain, with the rest obtained from reference TRBV2 and TRBJ1-4, is as follows: EPEVTQTPSHQVTQMGQEVILRCVPISNHLYFYWYRQILGQKVEFLVSFYNNEISEKSEIFDDQFSVERPDGSNFTLKIRSTKLEDSAMYFCASRPTSNEKLFFGSGTQLSVL.

This chain uses TRBV14 with TRBJ2-1; 9 bases are shared with TRBD2. The CDR3 runs 17 residues. Per germline, CDR1 SGHDN and CDR2 FVKESK. With V trimmed by 1 base and J by 3 bases, 7 bases remained unmatched. CDR3 amino acids: CASSQVASGNLYNEQFF. The CDR3 DNA sequence: TGTGCCAGCAGCCAAGTGGCTAGCGGGAACCTCTACAATGAGCAGTTCTTC.

The chain joins TRBV5-5 to TRBJ1-5; 7 nucleotides match TRBD1. Looked up from germline, CDR1 is SGHKS and CDR2 is YYEKEE (reference sequence). This CDR3 is built from 14 residues. With 4 bases clipped from V and 3 bases from J, the junction kept 4 bases outside the gene matches. CDR3 DNA: TGTGCCAGCAGCACAGGGGTAACCAATCAGCCCCAGCATTTT. As protein: CASSTGVTNQPQHF.

This chain connects TRBV6-2 or TRBV6-3 to TRBJ2-3; 8 bases fit TRBD2. J lost 4 bases, V lost 6 bases, and 9 bases had no gene match. This CDR3 is built from 15 residues. Germline V gene sequence: CDR1 MNHEY, CDR2 SVGEGT. The CDR3 DNA follows: TGTGCCAGCAGCCGCGGACTAGCAGGACCAGATACGCAGTATTTT. Protein sequence: CASSRGLAGPDTQYF.

In regard to this clone: Different DNA sequences within this sample yield the same CDR3. This chain uses TRBV12-3 or TRBV12-4 with TRBJ1-2; D remains ambiguous. The CDR3 consists of 12 residues. V was shortened by 4 bases and J by 4 bases, with 7 bases between the two germline ends. CDR3 in amino acids: CASSSSGYGYTF. The CDR3 DNA sequence: TGTGCCAGCAGTTCCAGTGGCTATGGCTACACCTTC.

The V call is TRBV3-1 (or the pseudogene TRBV3-2), the J call TRBJ2-3; 7 bases are a match to TRBD2. J lost 6 bases, V lost 4 bases, and 1 base had no gene match. The CDR3 sequence is 12 residues long. Germline V lookup: CDR1 LGHDT, CDR2 YNNKEL (reference sequence). CDR3 nucleotides: TGTGCCAGCAGCCCCGGGAGGGATACGCAGTATTTT. This translates into CASSPGRDTQYF.

This chain connects TRBV11-2 to TRBJ2-5; D call uncertain. CDR1 SGHAT and CDR2 FQNNGV come from the germline V gene. The CDR3 runs 11 residues. Trimming left V 5 bases short and J 3 bases short, with 4 bases between. CDR3 amino acids: CASSAKETQYF. The CDR3 DNA follows: TGTGCCAGCAGCGCGAAAGAGACCCAGTACTTC.

The chain employs TRBV5-4 and TRBJ2-5, with D possibly being TRBD2 (6 bases). V lost 0 bases and J lost 2, with 14 bases in between. Germline V CDR1 and CDR2: SGHNT, YYREEE (reference sequence). The CDR3 runs to 16 residues. This CDR3 is CASSLGGATGQETQYF. CDR3 coding DNA: TGTGCCAGCAGCTTGGGCGGGGCGACGGGGCAAGAGACCCAGTACTTC.

J is TRBJ1-3 and V is TRBV12-5; TRBD1 might be the D (6 bases). Germline CDR1 is LGHNT and CDR2 is FRNRAP. The V gene lost 1 base and the J gene lost 4 bases, with 11 bases spanning the gap. The CDR3 is made up of 15 amino acids. The CDR3 protein is CASGLGQGYGNTIYF. CDR3 in DNA: TGTGCTAGTGGTTTGGGTCAGGGGTACGGAAACACCATATATTTT. Drawing the rest from reference TRBV12-5 and TRBJ1-3, the complete variable domain is DARVTQTPRHKVTEMGQEVTMRCQPILGHNTVFWYRQTMMQGLELLAYFRNRAPLDDSGMPKDRFSAEMPDATLATLKIQPSEPRDSAVYFCASGLGQGYGNTIYFGEGSWLTVV.

J is TRBJ1-4 and V is TRBV29-1; 7 positions match TRBD1. Trimming removed 7 bases from V and 0 bases from J; junction bases left unmatched: 5. The CDR3 contains 14 residues. Germline assignment: CDR1 SQVTM and CDR2 ANQGSEA. Here the CDR3 reads CSGKGGSTNEKLFF. CDR3 sequence (DNA): TGCAGCGGGAAAGGGGGCTCAACTAATGAAAAACTGTTTTTT. Supplemented by reference TRBV29-1 and TRBJ1-4, the full variable domain reads SAVISQKPSRDICQRGTSLTIQCQVDSQVTMMFWYRQQPGQSLTLIATANQGSEATYESGFVIDKFPISRPNLTFSTLTVSNMSPEDSSIYLCSGKGGSTNEKLFFGSGTQLSVL.

The chain links TRBV5-4 to TRBJ1-1; D ambiguous. Trimming took 4 bases from V and 4 from J, leaving 14 bases between them. CDR3 length: 14 amino acids. In germline, CDR1 is SGHNT, CDR2 YYREEE (reference sequence). The CDR3 sequence: CASSASREGTEAFF. In DNA form, the CDR3 reads TGTGCCAGCAGCGCCTCGAGGGAAGGCACTGAAGCTTTCTTT.

The chain has TRBV5-6 and TRBJ2-1, with TRBD2 as a possible D gene (7 bases). The length of the CDR3 is 13 residues. The germline gives CDR1 SGHDT, CDR2 YYEEEE. V lost 0 bases and J 15 bases, leaving 16 bases between the germline ends. CDR3: CASSLAQGRAWFF. The DNA of the CDR3 is TGTGCCAGCAGCTTGGCCCAGGGGAGGGCTTGGTTCTTC.

This rearrangement joins TRBV3-1 (or the pseudogene TRBV3-2) to TRBJ2-3; 7 nucleotides align to TRBD2. Germline-derived CDR1 and CDR2 are LGHDT and YNNKEL (reference sequence). The CDR3 spans 16 residues. The V and J ends lost 2 bases and 3 bases, in that order; junction bases with no gene match: 8. The CDR3 DNA sequence: TGTGCCAGCAGCCAAAGGACTAGTTCGCTTACAGATACGCAGTATTTT. It translates to CASSQRTSSLTDTQYF.

The CDR3 reads CASSLRPSARHTIYF. The CDR3 nucleotides are TGTGCCAGCAGTTTAAGACCCTCCGCCAGGCACACCATATATTTT. The chain links TRBV27 to TRBJ1-3; D ambiguous. This CDR3 has 15 residues. Germline CDR1 reads MNHEY; CDR2 reads SMNVEV (reference sequence). Between the trimmed V and J ends, which lost 2 bases and 8 bases, there was a span of 16 bases.

The chain links TRBV6-5 to TRBJ1-1, with 7 positions matching TRBD1. Looked up from germline, CDR1 is MNHEY and CDR2 is SVGAGI. J lost 9 bases, V lost 6 bases, and 16 bases had no gene match. The CDR3 extends over 15 amino acids. DNA of the CDR3: TGTGCCAGCAGGTTAAACGTACCGGGACAGAATAAAGCTTTCTTT. Amino acids: CASRLNVPGQNKAFF.

V usage is TRBV2 and J usage is TRBJ2-7; 9 bases match TRBD2. From germline, CDR1 is SNHLY and CDR2 FYNNEI. The CDR3 covers 13 residues. Trimming took 5 bases from V and 7 from J; bases not matched to a gene: 6. CDR3 sequence reads: CASSRTSGFEQYF. In nucleotides, the CDR3 is TGTGCCAGCAGTCGCACTAGCGGGTTTGAGCAGTACTTC.